The 30 T cell receptor beta chains presented below share a single source sample, sequenced in a study of cytomegalovirus exposure and HLA in healthy donors. The PCR employed 60 Vbeta primers together with 13 Jbeta primers. Profiled with immunoSEQ multiplex PCR; TCRdb holds only in-frame clones, not every one. Of 150,000 to 160,000 clones listed, around 82% were seen once; the top ten hold around 6.6%. The sample was PBMCs. The receptors stem from a woman aged 45-60 years in good health and CMV-seropositive.

The CDR3 sequence: CASKARGDSYEQYF. The CDR3 bases are TGTGCCAGTAAGGCCAGGGGAGACTCCTACGAGCAGTACTTC. The chain uses TRBV19 and TRBJ2-7; D possibly corresponds to TRBD1 (6 bases). There are 14 residues in the CDR3. The V and J ends lost 7 bases and 0 bases respectively, with 13 bases between them. Germline V CDR1 and CDR2: LNHDA, SQIVND (reference sequence). Full variable domain (outside the CDR3, taken from reference TRBV19 and TRBJ2-7): DGGITQSPKYLFRKEGQNVTLSCEQNLNHDAMYWYRQDPGQGLRLIYYSQIVNDFQKGDIAEGYSVSREKKESFPLTVTSAQKNPTAFYLCASKARGDSYEQYFGPGTRLTVT.

The chain couples TRBV4-3 to TRBJ2-1; weak D call: TRBD2 (6 bases). The V gene's germline CDR1 is LGHNA and CDR2 YSLEER. V was pared by 0 bases and J by 2 bases, with 8 bases between. This CDR3 has 15 amino acids. This chain's CDR3 is CASSQEGTAYNEQFF. DNA of the CDR3: TGCGCCAGCAGCCAAGAGGGGACTGCCTACAATGAGCAGTTCTTC.

The chain joins TRBV6-6 to TRBJ1-5, with TRBD1 matching over 8 bases. Germline assignment: CDR1 MNHNY and CDR2 SVGAGI (reference sequence). Unmatched junction bases numbered 6, after V lost 1 base and J lost 4 bases. This CDR3 is 16 amino acids long. As DNA, the CDR3 is TGTGCCAGCAGTTACTGGGGACAGGCCTTAAATCAGCCCCAGCATTTT. Amino acid sequence: CASSYWGQALNQPQHF.

V is TRBV6-1 and J is TRBJ1-5, with 8 bases identical to TRBD1. The CDR3 is made up of 16 amino acids. The V and J ends lost 3 bases and 4 bases, in that order; junction bases with no gene match: 8. Germline V gene data show CDR1 as MNHNS and CDR2 as SASEGT. The CDR3 spells CASSDLQGGWNQPQHF. CDR3 nucleotide sequence: TGTGCCAGCAGTGATCTACAGGGGGGCTGGAATCAGCCCCAGCATTTT.

This clone has just one count. The chain combines TRBV7-9 with TRBJ1-5, with D maybe TRBD1 (6 bases). Germline-derived CDR1 and CDR2 are SEHNR and FQNEAQ (reference sequence). V was trimmed by 5 bases and J by 6 bases, leaving 8 bases between them. This CDR3 region has 12 residues. The CDR3 loop is CASSRDTQPQHF. CDR3 nucleotide sequence: TGTGCCAGCAGCAGGGACACTCAGCCCCAGCATTTT.

On this clone: The junction and the germline gene differ at one end; a read error may be behind it. This chain uses TRBV7-9 with TRBJ1-3, with 8 bases fitting TRBD1. CDR3 size: 15 residues. From germline, CDR1 is SEHNR and CDR2 FQNEAQ (reference sequence). The CDR3 bases are TGTTCCAGCAGCTCAAGACAGGGGTTTGGAAACACCATATATTTT. It specifies CSSSSRQGFGNTIYF.

The chain joins TRBV6-5 to TRBJ2-2, with 8 bases fitting TRBD1. In germline, CDR1 is MNHEY, CDR2 SVGAGI. This CDR3 is 15 amino acids long. After removal of 5 bases from V and 6 bases from J, the junction contained 8 bases not matched to a gene. DNA for the CDR3: TGTGCCAGCAGTGGCGGACAGGGCTATGCCGGGGAGCTGTTTTTT. Translation gives CASSGGQGYAGELFF.

The V gene is TRBV6-1, the J gene TRBJ1-1; D is unresolved. Between the trimmed V and J ends, which lost 5 bases and 0 bases, there was a span of 7 bases. Germline CDR1 reads MNHNS; CDR2 reads SASEGT. CDR3 length: 13 amino acids. As DNA, the CDR3 is TGTGCCAGCAGTATATCTATGAACACTGAAGCTTTCTTT. Its protein product is CASSISMNTEAFF.

This chain uses TRBV25-1 with TRBJ2-7; D not certain. The CDR3 is 13 residues long. V dropped 1 base and J dropped 2 bases, with 6 bases sitting between them. The germline V gene has CDR1 MGHDK and CDR2 SYGVNS. This chain's CDR3 is CASSESVAYEQYF. In DNA, the CDR3 is TGTGCCAGCAGTGAATCAGTGGCCTACGAGCAGTACTTC.

The V gene is TRBV27, the J gene TRBJ2-5; 8 bases line up with TRBD2. The DNA end is more similar to TRBJ2-7, so the J call may be wrong. The CDR3 consists of 15 residues. Germline-derived CDR1 and CDR2 are MNHEY and SMNVEV (reference sequence). CDR3 protein: CASSSGGPSSYEQYF. CDR3 DNA sequence: TGTGCCAGCAGTTCGGGGGGGCCAAGCTCCTACGAGCAGTACTTC.

This rearrangement joins TRBV30 to TRBJ1-1, with no clear D. Between the trimmed V and J ends, which lost 4 bases and 3 bases, there was a span of 12 bases. The CDR3 runs 13 residues. CDR1 is GTSNPN, CDR2 SVGIG, per germline (reference sequence). The CDR3 here is CAWTPGEYTEAFF. The CDR3, as DNA: TGTGCCTGGACACCCGGGGAGTACACTGAAGCTTTCTTT.

The chain uses TRBV9 and TRBJ2-3; possibly TRBD2 for D (6 bases). Germline V CDR1 and CDR2: SGDLS, YYNGEE. CDR3 length: 16 residues. V lost 0 bases and J lost 0, with 11 bases in between. CDR3 sequence: CASSVAQGLSTDTQYF. CDR3 DNA: TGTGCCAGCAGCGTAGCGCAGGGACTTAGCACAGATACGCAGTATTTT. Together with reference TRBV9 and TRBJ2-3, the CDR3 gives the full variable domain: DSGVTQTPKHLITATGQRVTLRCSPRSGDLSVYWYQQSLDQGLQFLIQYYNGEERAKGNILERFSAQQFPDLHSELNLSSLELGDSALYFCASSVAQGLSTDTQYFGPGTRLTVL.

The rearrangement joins TRBV19 to TRBJ2-7, with D perhaps matching TRBD1 (5 bases). V was shortened by 5 bases and J by 3 bases, with 11 bases between the two germline ends. The CDR3 has 13 residues. The germline gives CDR1 LNHDA, CDR2 SQIVND (reference sequence). The CDR3 protein is CASSVRQSYEQYF. CDR3 nucleotides: TGTGCCAGTAGTGTGAGACAGAGCTACGAGCAGTACTTC.

V gene TRBV18 combines with J gene TRBJ1-1; D is ambiguous. The V and J ends lost 6 bases and 0 bases respectively, with 14 bases between them. The CDR3 loop spans 15 amino acids. Per germline, CDR1 KGHSH and CDR2 LQKENI. DNA for the CDR3: TGTGCCAGCTCCCCGGGAGGTTTCATGAACACTGAAGCTTTCTTT. This gives the protein CASSPGGFMNTEAFF.

CDR3 coding DNA: TGTGCCAGCAGTGAATCCCGGGGGGACAATGAGCAGTTCTTC. Translation gives CASSESRGDNEQFF. The rearrangement uses TRBV6-1 and TRBJ2-1, with 7 bases matching TRBD2. Germline V gene sequence: CDR1 MNHNS, CDR2 SASEGT. The CDR3 loop spans 14 amino acids. Losses at the gene ends were 2 bases for V and 5 bases for J; bases not matched to a gene: 3.

This clone appeared once. The chain recombines TRBV7-2 with TRBJ2-3; D unresolved. The V and J ends lost 5 bases and 8 bases respectively, with 11 bases between them. The V gene's germline CDR1 is SGHTA and CDR2 FQGNSA. CDR3 length equals 12 residues. The CDR3: CASSERLSTQYF. DNA of the CDR3: TGTGCCAGCAGCGAGCGCCTGAGTACGCAGTATTTT.

The sample holds a few counts of this clone. This sequence joins TRBV29-1 and TRBJ2-1; 12 bases map to TRBD1. Germline V gene data show CDR1 as SQVTM and CDR2 as ANQGSEA. The CDR3 has 16 amino acids. The junction had 14 bases not matched to a gene; V was cut back by 5 bases and J by 9 bases. CDR3 bases: TGCAGCGTTCGATTCCGGGACAGGGGGCGATCTGGTGAGCAGTTCTTC. It translates to CSVRFRDRGRSGEQFF.

This sequence joins TRBV2 and TRBJ2-3; D is uncertain. CDR3 length equals 15 residues. V lost 6 bases and J lost 2, with 15 bases in between. The germline V gene has CDR1 SNHLY and CDR2 FYNNEI. The CDR3 reads CASRLTGKSTDTQYF. CDR3 coding DNA: TGTGCCAGCAGGCTGACTGGAAAGTCCACAGATACGCAGTATTTT. The variable domain in full, with the rest retrieved from reference TRBV2 and TRBJ2-3, is EPEVTQTPSHQVTQMGQEVILRCVPISNHLYFYWYRQILGQKVEFLVSFYNNEISEKSEIFDDQFSVERPDGSNFTLKIRSTKLEDSAMYFCASRLTGKSTDTQYFGPGTRLTVL.

The V gene is TRBV7-2, the J gene TRBJ1-2; 9 nucleotides match TRBD1. The trim removed 5 bases at V and 5 bases at J, leaving 9 bases unmatched. From germline, CDR1 is SGHTA and CDR2 FQGNSA. The CDR3 contains 15 residues. CDR3 sequence: CASSPGTGSTYGYTF. The DNA for the CDR3 is TGTGCCAGCAGCCCTGGGACAGGGTCGACATATGGCTACACCTTC. Drawing the rest from reference TRBV7-2 and TRBJ1-2, the complete variable domain is GAGVSQSPSNKVTEKGKDVELRCDPISGHTALYWYRQSLGQGLEFLIYFQGNSAPDKSGLPSDRFSAERTGGSVSTLTIQRTQQEDSAVYLCASSPGTGSTYGYTFGSGTRLTVV.

CDR3 loop: CASSEAVGQGAYGYTF. The CDR3 nucleotides are TGTGCCAGCAGTGAAGCAGTTGGACAGGGTGCATATGGCTACACCTTC. The V call is TRBV6-1, the J call TRBJ1-2; TRBD1 agrees at 8 bases. CDR1 is MNHNS, CDR2 SASEGT, per germline. With V trimmed by 0 bases and J by 5 bases, 8 bases remained unmatched. CDR3 length equals 16 residues.

Regarding this clone: Germline is not matched at one junction end, which may reflect a read error. This chain joins TRBV5-1 and TRBJ2-2; TRBD1 matches at 10 bases. CDR3 length: 16 residues. Looked up from germline, CDR1 is SGHRS and CDR2 is YFSETQ. The CDR3 sequence is CASSSGQGRWTGELSF. In DNA form, the CDR3 reads TGCGCCAGCAGCTCGGGACAGGGGCGGTGGACCGGGGAGCTGTCTTTT.

The V and J genes are TRBV7-9 and TRBJ1-4, with 7 nucleotides matching TRBD1. The CDR3 sequence is 18 residues long. Trimming removed 5 bases from V and 3 bases from J; junction bases left unmatched: 15. Germline values: CDR1 SEHNR, CDR2 FQNEAQ (reference sequence). In nucleotides, the CDR3 is TGTGCCAGCAGCCCGGGGACAGCCCGATCTACCCCTAATGAAAAACTGTTTTTT. Amino acid sequence: CASSPGTARSTPNEKLFF.

This clone came up a few times. The chain uses TRBV5-6 and TRBJ2-7, with unresolved D. Germline-derived CDR1 and CDR2 are SGHDT and YYEEEE. The length of the CDR3 is 11 residues. The V and J ends lost 3 bases and 4 bases respectively, with 5 bases between them. CDR3 protein: CASSSPYEQYF. DNA for the CDR3: TGTGCCAGCAGCTCCCCATACGAGCAGTACTTC.

V and J are TRBV15 and TRBJ1-6; 8 bases are a match to TRBD1. With 0 bases clipped from V and 7 bases from J, the junction kept 2 bases outside the gene matches. CDR3 length: 15 amino acids. Germline lookup yields CDR1 LNHNV and CDR2 YYDKDF (reference sequence). The CDR3 DNA reads as TGTGCCACCAGCAGAGATCAGGGGGCGAATTCACCCCTCCACTTT. Its translation is CATSRDQGANSPLHF. The full variable domain, with the rest looked up from reference TRBV15 and TRBJ1-6, is DAMVIQNPRYQVTQFGKPVTLSCSQTLNHNVMYWYQQKSSQAPKLLFHYYDKDFNNEADTPDNFQSRRPNTSFCFLDIRSPGLGDTAMYLCATSRDQGANSPLHFGNGTRLTVT.

The chain joins TRBV7-9 to TRBJ2-3; D is possibly TRBD1 (5 bases). CDR1 and CDR2 from the germline V gene are SEHNR and FQNEAQ (reference sequence). The V and J ends lost 5 bases and 5 bases respectively, with 17 bases between them. The CDR3 is made up of 15 amino acids. The chain's CDR3 is CASSPQGSLLDTQYF. In DNA, the CDR3 is TGTGCCAGCAGCCCCCAGGGAAGCTTGCTAGATACGCAGTATTTT.

The chain recombines TRBV7-7 with TRBJ2-5; tentatively, D is TRBD1 (5 bases). The V end was cut by 1 base, the J end by 1 base, with 13 bases between. The CDR3 is 16 amino acids. Germline assignment: CDR1 SSHAT and CDR2 FNYEAQ (reference sequence). The DNA for the CDR3 is TGTGCCAGCAGCTTAGAGGCAGGGCTGAGCCAAGAGACCCAGTACTTC. It encodes CASSLEAGLSQETQYF. Full variable domain (outside the CDR3, taken from reference TRBV7-7 and TRBJ2-5): GAGVSQSPRYKVTKRGQDVTLRCDPISSHATLYWYQQALGQGPEFLTYFNYEAQPDKSGLPSDRFSAERPEGSISTLTIQRTEQRDSAMYRCASSLEAGLSQETQYFGPGTRLLVL.

The chain recombines TRBV19 with TRBJ2-5; D is possibly TRBD1 (6 bases). TRBJ2-7 matches the DNA end more closely, so the J call is doubtful. The CDR3 runs to 12 residues. The germline V gene has CDR1 LNHDA and CDR2 SQIVND (reference sequence). The CDR3 coding sequence is TGTGCCAGTAGTGCCCGGACAGCCGAGCAGTACTTC. This sequence encodes CASSARTAEQYF.

This chain uses TRBV7-2 with TRBJ2-5, with 11 bases that match TRBD1. The CDR3 totals 15 residues. The V gene end was trimmed by 5 bases and the J gene end by 2 bases; junction bases not matched to a gene: 4. Per germline, CDR1 SGHTA and CDR2 FQGNSA. CDR3 residues: CASSRGQGDQETQYF. Here the CDR3 DNA reads TGTGCCAGCAGCAGGGGACAGGGGGATCAAGAGACCCAGTACTTC.

The chain recombines TRBV30 with TRBJ1-3; possibly TRBD1 for D (6 bases). CDR1 and CDR2 from the germline V gene are GTSNPN and SVGIG (reference sequence). Deletions cut 4 bases from V and 0 bases from J, with 16 bases between. The CDR3 is 16 residues long. The CDR3 DNA is TGTGCCTGGAACTCTAGGACAGCTTCCTCTGGAAACACCATATATTTT. Residues: CAWNSRTASSGNTIYF.

This sequence joins TRBV11-3 and TRBJ2-2; D gene ambiguous. Per germline, CDR1 SGHNT and CDR2 YENEEA. The CDR3 spans 15 residues. Trimming left V 4 bases short and J 1 base short, with 10 bases between. CDR3: CASSSPSGNTGELFF. For the CDR3, the DNA is TGTGCCAGCAGCTCACCCTCGGGGAACACCGGGGAGCTGTTTTTT.